Below are 25 T cell receptor beta chains sequenced from a single sample in a study of T cells expressing NK-cell markers. TCRdb reprocessed the 5' RACE reads; each CDR3 protein has one entry and no DNA is given. Its listing shows 200,000 to 300,000 distinct CDR3 sequences. The sequenced material came from blood T cells: a sorted CD56 or NKG2C T cell subset, CD4+ or CD8+ T cells, or bulk PBMC T cells (not recorded which). All receptors derive from a man aged 18 to 35 in good health.

The chain recombines TRBV29-1 with TRBJ1-2; TCRdb lists TRBD1, though no DNA is available to test this call. Looked up from germline, CDR1 is SQVTM and CDR2 is ANQGSEA. CDR3 length: 13 residues. CDR3 protein: CSVAGTVLYGYTF.

The rearrangement joins TRBV7-6 to TRBJ2-1. CDR1 and CDR2 (germline): SGHVS, FNYEAQ. The CDR3 covers 14 residues. CDR3 protein: CASARGGSYNEQFF.

J is TRBJ2-5 and V is TRBV11-2; without DNA, the TCRdb call of TRBD1 cannot be checked. Germline CDR1 reads SGHAT; CDR2 reads FQNNGV. CDR3 length: 15 residues. CDR3 amino acids: CASREVAAGASAQYF.

The genes are TRBV7-2 and TRBJ2-1; TCRdb lists TRBD2, though no DNA is available to test this call. The length of the CDR3 is 17 residues. CDR1 is SGHTA and CDR2 is FQGNSA in the germline V gene. The chain's CDR3 is CASKQTQMTSGSNEQFF.

This chain uses TRBV25-1 with TRBJ2-2; no DNA is available, so the TRBD1 call from TCRdb remains unchecked. CDR1 MGHDK and CDR2 SYGVNS come from the germline V gene. The CDR3 is made up of 17 amino acids. The CDR3 sequence: CASSPTEGGWNTGELFF.

The gene calls are TRBV9 and TRBJ2-3; TCRdb names TRBD1, which stays unverified in the absence of DNA. CDR1 and CDR2 from the germline V gene are SGDLS and YYNGEE. The CDR3 is 15 residues long. The CDR3 spells CASSSPGLATYTQYF.

The V gene is TRBV11-1, the J gene TRBJ2-7; TCRdb returns TRBD2, unconfirmable since there is no DNA. This CDR3 comprises 19 residues. The germline V gene encodes CDR1 SGHAT and CDR2 FQDESV (reference sequence). The CDR3 loop reads CASSSRQRTQLAGPYEQYF.

The chain is built from TRBV29-1 and TRBJ2-2; the TCRdb call, TRBD1, lacks DNA for checking. CDR3 length: 13 amino acids. Germline V lookup: CDR1 SQVTM, CDR2 ANQGSEA. CDR3 protein: CSVGQVLAGELFF.

This chain links TRBV6-6 with TRBJ1-5. CDR1 and CDR2 (germline): MNHNY, SVGAGI (reference sequence). The CDR3 has 12 residues. CDR3 protein: CASSYGDSPQHF.

The rearrangement links TRBV5-1 to TRBJ2-5. The CDR3 is 14 residues long. The germline CDR1 and CDR2 sequences are SGHRS and YFSETQ. CDR3 loop: CASSLEGLQETQYF.

V usage is TRBV5-1 and J usage is TRBJ2-3; with no DNA, the TCRdb D assignment of TRBD2 cannot be verified. This CDR3 is built from 15 residues. Germline CDR1 and CDR2: SGHRS and YFSETQ. This CDR3 is CASSAGRAGTDTQYF.

This rearrangement joins TRBV2 to TRBJ1-2; lacking DNA, the TRBD1 call made by TCRdb goes unchecked. The germline CDR1 and CDR2 sequences are SNHLY and FYNNEI. There are 13 residues in the CDR3. This chain's CDR3 is CASSGGALYGYTF.

The rearrangement links TRBV30 to TRBJ2-2; lacking DNA, the TRBD2 call made by TCRdb goes unchecked. Germline V CDR1 and CDR2: GTSNPN, SVGIG (reference sequence). This CDR3 contains 20 residues. The CDR3 region is CAWSVHELTSGSLAPGELFF. Combining the CDR3 with reference TRBV30 and TRBJ2-2 gives the whole variable domain SQTIHQWPATLVQPVGSPLSLECTVEGTSNPNLYWYRQAAGRGLQLLFYSVGIGQISSEVPQNLSASRPQDRQFILSSKKLLLSDSGFYLCAWSVHELTSGSLAPGELFFGEGSRLTVL.

The chain links TRBV27 to TRBJ2-5; TCRdb's assignment of TRBD1 cannot be checked, as there is no DNA. This CDR3 contains 14 residues. The germline V gene has CDR1 MNHEY and CDR2 SMNVEV (reference sequence). The CDR3: CASSLSMRGTTQYF.

This chain connects TRBV24-1 to TRBJ2-7; TCRdb indicates TRBD1, and absent DNA this call remains unverified. There are 15 residues in the CDR3. Germline CDR1 and CDR2: KGHDR and SFDVKD. The CDR3 protein is CATSEANGQIYEQYF.

The chain has TRBV15 and TRBJ2-1; TCRdb's D call, TRBD2, is unchecked because there is no DNA. The CDR3 runs to 14 residues. Germline CDR1 is LNHNV and CDR2 is YYDKDF (reference sequence). The CDR3 is CATGAGAKYNEQFF.

This chain uses TRBV12-3 or TRBV12-4 with TRBJ2-1; TCRdb calls TRBD1, which cannot be checked without DNA. CDR3 size: 13 residues. CDR3 sequence: CASRGAKGDEQFF.

This chain connects TRBV20-1 to TRBJ1-5; there is no DNA to check the TCRdb D call of TRBD1. Per the germline V gene, CDR1 is DFQATT and CDR2 is SNEGSKA (reference sequence). CDR3 size: 16 residues. The chain's CDR3 is CSADPGQSISNQPQHF.

CDR3 loop: CASSQAGSLAGELFF. The chain is built from TRBV4-1 and TRBJ2-2. CDR1 and CDR2 from the germline V gene are MGHRA and YSYEKL. The CDR3 spans 15 residues.

J is TRBJ2-3 and V is TRBV6-6; TCRdb's D call, TRBD1, is unchecked because there is no DNA. The CDR3 runs to 15 residues. Germline lookup yields CDR1 MNHNY and CDR2 SVGAGI (reference sequence). CDR3 loop: CASGRQSSSTDTQYF.

V usage is TRBV10-3 and J usage is TRBJ1-5; no DNA is available, so the TRBD1 call from TCRdb remains unchecked. The CDR3 contains 15 residues. Germline V gene data show CDR1 as ENHRY and CDR2 as SYGVKD. The chain's CDR3 is CATRTGNSPNQPQHF.

This rearrangement joins TRBV7-2 to TRBJ1-2; TCRdb selects TRBD1, and the lack of DNA leaves this call unchecked. From germline, CDR1 is SGHTA and CDR2 FQGNSA. The CDR3 is 14 residues long. The CDR3 sequence: CASSPGQGMNGYTF.

J is TRBJ2-5 and V is TRBV6-5; the TCRdb call, TRBD1, lacks DNA for checking. Germline CDR1 MNHEY, CDR2 SVGAGI. There are 16 residues in the CDR3. The CDR3 sequence: CASSYSIGQGQETQYF.

V and J are TRBV5-4 and TRBJ2-1; with no DNA, the TCRdb D assignment of TRBD2 cannot be verified. The CDR3 contains 14 residues. Germline CDR1 is SGHNT and CDR2 is YYREEE (reference sequence). This CDR3 reads CASSLWPLSGEQFF.

The rearrangement joins TRBV12-3 or TRBV12-4 to TRBJ2-1. The CDR3 extends over 13 amino acids. Here the CDR3 reads CASSLYASSEQFF.